This passage covers 32 T cell receptor beta chains from one sample sequenced in a study of blood T cell repertoires in COVID-19. Assay used: immunoSEQ multiplex PCR; TCRdb lists only in-frame clones, some missing. In the table there are some 330,000 clones, approximately 84% of which are singletons. Sequencing was performed on PBMCs or T cells enriched from blood (not recorded which). The receptors here all came from a man aged 30 to 45 who had recovered from COVID-19.

The chain combines TRBV5-1 with TRBJ2-1, with TRBD1 as a possible D gene (6 bases). The ends were cut back, 0 bases at V and 2 bases at J, with 9 bases in the middle. Germline V gene lookup returns CDR1 SGHRS and CDR2 YFSETQ. CDR3 length equals 15 residues. The CDR3 sequence: CASSLGAGAYNEQFF. The CDR3 nucleotides are TGCGCCAGCAGCTTGGGGGCAGGGGCCTACAATGAGCAGTTCTTC.

V gene TRBV27 combines with J gene TRBJ2-5, with D hard to call. The CDR3 extends over 13 amino acids. Between the trimmed V and J ends, which lost 7 bases and 2 bases, there was a span of 11 bases. Germline CDR1 MNHEY, CDR2 SMNVEV (reference sequence). In nucleotides, the CDR3 is TGTGCCAGCACAGGTCTTACTCAAGAGACCCAGTACTTC. Its protein is CASTGLTQETQYF.

The gene calls are TRBV27 and TRBJ1-5; TRBD1 aligns across 7 bases. The CDR3 covers 17 residues. CDR1 MNHEY and CDR2 SMNVEV come from the germline V gene (reference sequence). The junction had 11 bases not matched to a gene; V was cut back by 3 bases and J by 3 bases. CDR3 loop: CASSFRSAGGINQPQHF. For the CDR3, the DNA is TGTGCCAGCAGTTTTAGGTCGGCAGGGGGGATCAATCAGCCCCAGCATTTT.

This clone was seen a handful of times. The V gene is TRBV18, the J gene TRBJ1-2, with a weak D call TRBD1 (5 bases). V lost 2 bases to trimming and J lost 8 bases, with 12 bases between them. Germline V gene sequence: CDR1 KGHSH, CDR2 LQKENI. CDR3 size: 13 residues. Here the CDR3 reads CASSPGPREGYTF. The CDR3 nucleotides read TGTGCCAGCTCACCAGGTCCCAGGGAAGGCTACACCTTC. Full variable domain (outside the CDR3, taken from reference TRBV18 and TRBJ1-2): NAGVMQNPRHLVRRRGQEARLRCSPMKGHSHVYWYRQLPEEGLKFMVYLQKENIIDESGMPKERFSAEFPKEGPSILRIQQVVRGDSAAYFCASSPGPREGYTFGSGTRLTVV.

The rearrangement links TRBV3-1 (or the pseudogene TRBV3-2) to TRBJ1-3; 7 bases agree with TRBD1. The V and J ends lost 4 bases and 5 bases, in that order; junction bases with no gene match: 2. There are 13 residues in the CDR3. CDR1 and CDR2 from the germline V gene are LGHDT and YNNKEL (reference sequence). DNA of the CDR3: TGTGCCAGCAGCCTGGGACAGCGAAACACCATATATTTT. Its translation: CASSLGQRNTIYF.

The rearrangement uses TRBV11-2 and TRBJ2-2; tentative D call: TRBD1 (5 bases). There are 15 residues in the CDR3. Trimming pared 6 bases from V and 1 base from J, leaving 12 bases between. From germline, CDR1 is SGHAT and CDR2 FQNNGV. CDR3 sequence reads: CASSRVQGNTGELFF. The CDR3 nucleotides are TGTGCCAGCAGTCGGGTCCAGGGGAACACCGGGGAGCTGTTTTTT. The variable domain in full, completed from reference TRBV11-2 and TRBJ2-2, reads EAGVAQSPRYKIIEKRQSVAFWCNPISGHATLYWYQQILGQGPKLLIQFQNNGVVDDSQLPKDRFSAERLKGVDSTLKIQPAKLEDSAVYLCASSRVQGNTGELFFGEGSRLTVL.

This chain's CDR3 is CASSHRQIGRNQPQHF. CDR3 nucleotide sequence: TGTGCCAGCAGCCATCGACAGATCGGGCGGAATCAGCCCCAGCATTTT. The V and J genes are TRBV5-6 and TRBJ1-5; D is possibly TRBD1 (5 bases). The CDR3 loop spans 16 amino acids. V was cut by 4 bases and J by 4 bases, with 18 bases left in between. Germline CDR1 is SGHDT and CDR2 is YYEEEE.

V and J are TRBV15 and TRBJ1-5, with 8 bases matching TRBD1. Germline V gene lookup returns CDR1 LNHNV and CDR2 YYDKDF (reference sequence). The CDR3 extends over 16 amino acids. The V gene end was trimmed by 3 bases and the J gene end by 0 bases; junction bases not matched to a gene: 4. The CDR3 DNA sequence: TGTGCCACCAGCAGGAGACAGGGGAATAGCAATCAGCCCCAGCATTTT. It encodes CATSRRQGNSNQPQHF.

The chain is built from TRBV19 and TRBJ1-2, with D possibly being TRBD1 (5 bases). With 9 bases removed from V and 4 bases from J, the gap between germline ends came to 18 bases. Germline CDR1 and CDR2: LNHDA and SQIVND (reference sequence). The CDR3 length is 14 residues. CDR3 residues: CASHSGAWGYGYTF. The CDR3, as DNA: TGTGCCAGCCACTCTGGGGCTTGGGGCTATGGCTACACCTTC.

The chain couples TRBV11-3 to TRBJ2-7, with 9 bases matching TRBD2. V was pared by 3 bases and J by 6 bases, with 6 bases of the junction left unmatched. The germline V gene has CDR1 SGHNT and CDR2 YENEEA. This CDR3 has 14 amino acids. In DNA, the CDR3 is TGTGCCAGCAGCTTGGTAGCGGGAGCCGGCGAGCAGTACTTC. Translating gives CASSLVAGAGEQYF.

The chain links TRBV7-9 to TRBJ2-7, with TRBD1 identical over 7 bases. Trimming at V came to 5 bases and at J to 5 bases, leaving 15 bases not matched to a gene. This CDR3 region has 16 residues. Germline lookup yields CDR1 SEHNR and CDR2 FQNEAQ (reference sequence). In DNA, the CDR3 is TGTGCCAGCAGCCCCCCGACCGACAGGGAAAGGAACGAGCAGTACTTC. It is translated as CASSPPTDRERNEQYF.

The V and J genes are TRBV27 and TRBJ1-1, with 9 bases lining up with TRBD1. Trimming cost V 6 bases and J 4 bases; bases outside gene matches: 15. The germline gives CDR1 MNHEY, CDR2 SMNVEV (reference sequence). The CDR3 sequence is 17 residues long. Written as DNA, the CDR3 is TGTGCCAGCAGACTACAGGGGGCCAGTTGGGTAGGCACTGAAGCTTTCTTT. It codes for CASRLQGASWVGTEAFF.

The chain employs TRBV18 and TRBJ2-1; 9 positions match TRBD1. The J segment lost 6 bases and the V segment lost 0 bases, leaving 9 bases of the junction unmatched. Germline CDR1 is KGHSH and CDR2 is LQKENI. The CDR3 loop spans 17 amino acids. The CDR3 here is CASSPPPWDRVTNEQFF. The CDR3 DNA reads TGTGCCAGCTCACCACCCCCCTGGGACAGGGTAACCAATGAGCAGTTCTTC.

This clone was detected only once. The chain couples TRBV5-6 to TRBJ2-5; the D gene is possibly TRBD1 (5 bases). The CDR3 length is 15 residues. The V and J ends lost 0 bases and 5 bases respectively, with 14 bases between them. Per the germline V gene, CDR1 is SGHDT and CDR2 is YYEEEE. CDR3 loop: CASSLALGVRETQYF. The CDR3 nucleotides read TGTGCCAGCAGCTTGGCCCTAGGGGTACGGGAGACCCAGTACTTC.

The chain is built from TRBV28 and TRBJ2-3, with D possibly TRBD1 on 6 matching bases. Germline values: CDR1 MDHEN, CDR2 SYDVKM. This CDR3 contains 16 residues. Trimming shortened V by 10 bases and J by 1 base, and 21 bases separated the two germline ends. The CDR3 spells CATTTPRGGRTDTQYF. Here the CDR3 DNA reads TGTGCCACCACGACACCTAGAGGGGGACGCACAGATACGCAGTATTTT.

This clone has just one count. This same CDR3 is encoded by further DNA sequences in the sample. The rearrangement joins TRBV5-1 to TRBJ2-7; TRBD1 matches at 7 bases. The CDR3 sequence is 12 residues long. V was pared by 4 bases and J by 3 bases, with 1 base of the junction left unmatched. Looked up from germline, CDR1 is SGHRS and CDR2 is YFSETQ. CDR3 residues: CASSRDSYEQYF. DNA for the CDR3: TGCGCCAGCAGCCGGGACAGCTACGAGCAGTACTTC.

The chain is built from TRBV19 and TRBJ2-1, with D unresolved. This CDR3 comprises 15 residues. V was cut by 1 base and J by 2 bases, with 9 bases left in between. The germline V gene encodes CDR1 LNHDA and CDR2 SQIVND (reference sequence). The CDR3 sequence: CASSIAPGAYNEQFF. CDR3 nucleotide sequence: TGTGCCAGTAGTATAGCGCCAGGCGCCTACAATGAGCAGTTCTTC.

The chain joins TRBV30 to TRBJ1-4; 9 bases are shared with TRBD1. Trimming at V came to 5 bases and at J to 8 bases, leaving 6 bases not matched to a gene. CDR1 and CDR2 from the germline V gene are GTSNPN and SVGIG (reference sequence). The CDR3 has 13 residues. CDR3 region: CAWGTGIDEKLFF. The CDR3, as DNA: TGTGCCTGGGGGACAGGGATCGACGAAAAACTGTTTTTT.

A remark on this clone: A read error may account for a junction end that differs from germline. The chain has TRBV19 and TRBJ2-7; 10 bases fit TRBD2. This CDR3 has 13 residues. The V gene's germline CDR1 is LNHDA and CDR2 SQIVND (reference sequence). The CDR3: CACSGGNDYEQYF. The CDR3 DNA reads as TGTGCCTGTAGCGGGGGGAACGACTACGAGCAGTACTTC.

The chain uses TRBV4-1 and TRBJ1-2; 7 positions match TRBD1. This CDR3 contains 14 residues. V lost 6 bases and J lost 4; bases outside the gene matches: 8. CDR1 and CDR2 (germline): MGHRA, YSYEKL. In DNA form, the CDR3 reads TGCGCCAGCAGGGTCGACAGGGATGTCTATGGCTACACCTTC. Protein sequence: CASRVDRDVYGYTF.

Remarks on this clone: This sample includes further DNA sequences coding for the same CDR3. The chain carries TRBV7-9 and TRBJ1-1; tentatively, D is TRBD1 (6 bases). Per germline, CDR1 SEHNR and CDR2 FQNEAQ (reference sequence). V was trimmed by 5 bases and J by 2 bases, leaving 12 bases between them. The CDR3 has 14 residues. Here the CDR3 DNA reads TGTGCCAGCAGCCTAGGGGGACTCAACACTGAAGCTTTCTTT. Translating gives CASSLGGLNTEAFF.

The chain uses TRBV9 and TRBJ1-2, with 8 bases matching TRBD1. Germline V gene lookup returns CDR1 SGDLS and CDR2 YYNGEE. The CDR3 runs 15 residues. The J segment lost 0 bases and the V segment lost 4 bases, leaving 5 bases of the junction unmatched. CDR3 DNA: TGTGCCAGCAGCCCGACGACAGGGGCTAACTATGGCTACACCTTC. Protein: CASSPTTGANYGYTF.

The J gene is TRBJ1-6, the V gene TRBV7-9, with 9 bases aligning to TRBD1. V was pared by 5 bases and J by 9 bases, with 8 bases of the junction left unmatched. There are 15 residues in the CDR3. Germline values: CDR1 SEHNR, CDR2 FQNEAQ (reference sequence). CDR3 sequence (DNA): TGTGCCAGCAGCCCTGGACAGGGGTTTGGTTCACCCCTCCACTTT. Protein sequence: CASSPGQGFGSPLHF.

The rearrangement uses TRBV28 and TRBJ2-7, with 7 bases aligning to TRBD1. From germline, CDR1 is MDHEN and CDR2 SYDVKM. The CDR3 runs to 14 residues. J lost 3 bases, V lost 3 bases, and 5 bases had no gene match. CDR3: CASSFPRDSYEQYF. In nucleotides, the CDR3 is TGTGCCAGCAGTTTCCCGAGGGACAGCTACGAGCAGTACTTC.

The chain uses TRBV6-5 and TRBJ1-2, with D unresolved. Germline V gene sequence: CDR1 MNHEY, CDR2 SVGAGI. The CDR3 totals 14 residues. V was clipped by 4 bases and J by 6 bases, with 15 bases between them. The CDR3 DNA reads as TGTGCCAGCAGTTCCCTCCGAGGCGGGAATGGCTACACCTTC. It codes for CASSSLRGGNGYTF.

The chain links TRBV11-3 to TRBJ2-3; D possibly corresponds to TRBD1 (6 bases). V was pared by 8 bases and J by 6 bases, with 12 bases between. Looked up from germline, CDR1 is SGHNT and CDR2 is YENEEA. The CDR3 extends over 12 amino acids. The CDR3 region has the DNA TGTGCCAGCGGACAGACAGGCGATACGCAGTATTTT. The encoded protein is CASGQTGDTQYF.

This rearrangement joins TRBV28 to TRBJ1-2; possibly TRBD1 for D (6 bases). Between the trimmed V and J ends, which lost 7 bases and 4 bases, there was a span of 13 bases. CDR1 is MDHEN, CDR2 SYDVKM, per germline. This CDR3 region has 13 residues. The CDR3 nucleotides are TGTGCCAGCATATCAGGGGTCGGCTATGGCTACACCTTC. Translating it yields CASISGVGYGYTF.

The chain joins TRBV7-6 to TRBJ2-5, with a tentative D call TRBD1 (5 bases). V lost 4 bases and J lost 2, with 14 bases in between. The CDR3 covers 15 residues. The germline V gene encodes CDR1 SGHVS and CDR2 FNYEAQ. CDR3 DNA: TGTGCCAGCAGCTCGGTCCAGGGTACTCAAGAGACCCAGTACTTC. Protein product: CASSSVQGTQETQYF.

J is TRBJ2-1 and V is TRBV30, with D maybe TRBD2 (7 bases). The CDR3 contains 13 residues. V lost 8 bases and J lost 4, with 15 bases in between. Germline V gene lookup returns CDR1 GTSNPN and CDR2 SVGIG (reference sequence). The CDR3 nucleotides are TGTGCCGGAACAGGGAGGGGGTACAATGAGCAGTTCTTC. Its translation is CAGTGRGYNEQFF.

This chain connects TRBV28 to TRBJ1-5; the D is unclear. Per the germline V gene, CDR1 is MDHEN and CDR2 is SYDVKM. Between the trimmed V and J ends, which lost 1 base and 2 bases, there was a span of 12 bases. The CDR3 extends over 16 amino acids. The CDR3 DNA reads as TGTGCCAGCAGTTTATTCGGAGGGAGTGGCAATCAGCCCCAGCATTTT. This translates into CASSLFGGSGNQPQHF.

The chain combines TRBV25-1 with TRBJ1-1; TRBD1 aligns across 12 bases. The germline V gene encodes CDR1 MGHDK and CDR2 SYGVNS. Trimming took 3 bases from V and 4 from J; bases not matched to a gene: 6. The CDR3 is made up of 16 amino acids. Written as DNA, the CDR3 is TGTGCCAGCAGTGAGACAGGGACAGGGGGCCCCACTGAAGCTTTCTTT. Protein sequence: CASSETGTGGPTEAFF.

This clone has only one observation. The chain joins TRBV28 to TRBJ1-5; perhaps TRBD1 as D (5 bases). This CDR3 is built from 14 residues. Trimming cost V 7 bases and J 3 bases, with 13 bases left between them. CDR1 and CDR2 from the germline V gene are MDHEN and SYDVKM. The CDR3 DNA is TGTGCCAGCAACCTGGAACAGGACAATCAGCCCCAGCATTTT. Amino acids: CASNLEQDNQPQHF.